This is a list of T cell receptor beta chains from one sample in a study of T-cell memory formation after mild COVID-19. TCRdb ran MiXCR on the 5' RACE reads and lists one entry per CDR3 protein. The repertoire holds about 350,000 distinct CDR3 sequences, with roughly 15% as singletons. Sequenced input: PBMCs or a T cell subset sorted from them (not recorded which). These receptors were obtained from a man between 18 and 29 years old who had mild COVID-19 (a few samples of this study predate the infection). Cell type and time point are not known. Each CDR3 is given with its conserved first and last residue. The order of the fields is D gene, clone size, V gene, J gene, CDR3 DNA, CDR3 protein. D genes are given only for firm matches. Some rows have no size entry. The others give once, few or many, or a class for an expanded clone.

D: NA; size: NA; V: TRBV15; J: TRBJ1-2; DNA: TGTGCCACCAGCAGAAATTTATTAGCTAACTATGGCTACACCTTC; CDR3: CATSRNLLANYGYTF
D: NA; size: many; V: TRBV7-2; J: TRBJ2-7; DNA: TGTGCCAGCAGCCCCAACAGGGTGCAAGAGCAGTACTTC; CDR3: CASSPNRVQEQYF
D: NA; size: few; V: TRBV7-8; J: TRBJ1-1; DNA: TGTGCCAGCAGCTTATTCTTGGTGAACACTGAAGCTTTCTTT; CDR3: CASSLFLVNTEAFF
D: TRBD1; size: few; V: TRBV4-3; J: TRBJ1-2; DNA: TGCGCCAGCAGCCAAGGGCCACAGGGGGCGGATGGCTACACCTTC; CDR3: CASSQGPQGADGYTF
D: NA; size: few; V: TRBV7-9; J: TRBJ1-2; DNA: TGTGCCAGCAGCGCCCGGGGTGGCTACACCTTC; CDR3: CASSARGGYTF
D: NA; size: NA; V: TRBV29-1; J: TRBJ1-1; DNA: TGCAGCAGGAACACTGAAGCTTTCTTT; CDR3: CSRNTEAFF
D: TRBD2; size: NA; V: TRBV7-2; J: TRBJ2-3; DNA: TGTGCCAGCAGCAGATGGGGGGGGTCCACAGATACGCAGTATTTT; CDR3: CASSRWGGSTDTQYF
D: NA; size: NA; V: TRBV30; J: TRBJ2-3; DNA: TGTGCCTGGAGTGAGTTAACTAGCACAGATACGCAGTATTTT; CDR3: CAWSELTSTDTQYF
D: NA; size: many; V: TRBV12-3/TRBV12-4; J: TRBJ2-3; DNA: TGTGCCAGCACCAAGCGAAAAATCGCGGGGAGCACAGATACGCAGTATTTT; CDR3: CASTKRKIAGSTDTQYF
D: NA; size: few; V: TRBV7-8; J: TRBJ1-2; DNA: TGTGCCAGCAGCTTAGGCGGACGGGGCCTCTATGGCTACACCTTC; CDR3: CASSLGGRGLYGYTF
D: TRBD1; size: NA; V: TRBV2; J: TRBJ2-7; DNA: TGTGCCAGCACCCAAGTGGGACAGGGATACGAGCAGTACTTC; CDR3: CASTQVGQGYEQYF
D: TRBD1; size: NA; V: TRBV2; J: TRBJ1-2; DNA: TGTGCCACCGAACTGACAGGGTCTAGCTATGGCTACACCTTC; CDR3: CATELTGSSYGYTF
D: NA; size: NA; V: TRBV18; J: TRBJ1-1; DNA: TGTGCCAGCTCACCACCGAGGTCAGGGTGGTACACTGAAGCTTTCTTT; CDR3: CASSPPRSGWYTEAFF
D: NA; size: NA; V: TRBV28; J: TRBJ1-1; DNA: TGTGCCAGCAGTTTACCACGGGGGATGAACACTGAAGCTTTCTTT; CDR3: CASSLPRGMNTEAFF
D: TRBD1; size: few; V: TRBV9; J: TRBJ2-3; DNA: TGTGCCAGCAGCGTAGCGACAGGGAGAACAGATACGCAGTATTTT; CDR3: CASSVATGRTDTQYF
D: TRBD2; size: NA; V: TRBV3-1; J: TRBJ2-5; DNA: TGTGCCAGCACGAATCTCGGGGGGGCAGTATGGACCCAGTACTTC; CDR3: CASTNLGGAVWTQYF
D: NA; size: few; V: TRBV6-4; J: TRBJ1-2; DNA: TGTGCCAGCAGTGACTTTCTGGGCTCTCGTGGCTACACCTTC; CDR3: CASSDFLGSRGYTF
D: NA; size: NA; V: TRBV4-1; J: TRBJ2-3; DNA: TGCGCCAGCAGACCGGGCTGGGGGAAAGGGCCCGCGGGAGATACGCAGTATTTT; CDR3: CASRPGWGKGPAGDTQYF
D: NA; size: few; V: TRBV19; J: TRBJ2-1; DNA: TGTGCCAGTAGTATAGATCGGGGTTGGAATGAGCAGTTCTTC; CDR3: CASSIDRGWNEQFF
D: NA; size: few; V: TRBV5-1; J: TRBJ1-1; DNA: TGCGCCAGCAGCTTGCAGGGACTCTCCGAAAACACTGAAGCTTTCTTT; CDR3: CASSLQGLSENTEAFF
D: NA; size: NA; V: TRBV5-1; J: TRBJ2-1; DNA: TGCGCCAGCAGCTTGGCACTCGACCAGTACAATGAGCAGTTCTTC; CDR3: CASSLALDQYNEQFF
D: NA; size: few; V: TRBV20-1; J: TRBJ1-2; DNA: TGCAGTGCTAGAGATGCAAAGGACAACAGAAACTATGGCTACACCTTC; CDR3: CSARDAKDNRNYGYTF
D: NA; size: NA; V: TRBV2; J: TRBJ2-1; DNA: TGTGCCAGCAGTTCGACTATTTACAATGAGCAGTTCTTC; CDR3: CASSSTIYNEQFF
D: NA; size: NA; V: TRBV7-3; J: TRBJ2-6; DNA: TGTGCCAGCAGCTTAATAAGGAGACAGGACAACGTCCTGACTTTC; CDR3: CASSLIRRQDNVLTF
D: TRBD1; size: NA; V: TRBV2; J: TRBJ2-6; DNA: TGTGCCAGCAGGCGGCTATCGGGACAGGGGGTTATCCTCTCTGGGGCCAACGTCCTGACTTTC; CDR3: CASRRLSGQGVILSGANVLTF
D: NA; size: many; V: TRBV6-5; J: TRBJ2-2; DNA: TGTGCCAGCAGTTACTATGGTGGGCGCTACACCGGGGAGCTGTTTTTT; CDR3: CASSYYGGRYTGELFF
D: TRBD1; size: few; V: TRBV6-5; J: TRBJ1-1; DNA: TGTGCCAGCAGTTACACAAATAACCCTTTGGACAGGCGGGCTTTCTTT; CDR3: CASSYTNNPLDRRAFF
D: NA; size: few; V: TRBV4-2; J: TRBJ1-4; DNA: TGTGCCAGCAGCCAAGGGATCACTAATGAAAAACTGTTTTTT; CDR3: CASSQGITNEKLFF
D: NA; size: few; V: TRBV6-5; J: TRBJ2-2; DNA: TGTGCCAGCAGTTACTCGATGGTCCTGTACAGGGTTACGAACACCGGGGAGCTGTTTTTT; CDR3: CASSYSMVLYRVTNTGELFF
D: TRBD2; size: few; V: TRBV15; J: TRBJ2-1; DNA: TGTGCCACGCTTTCTAGCGGGGGGGCAGATGAGCAGTTCTTC; CDR3: CATLSSGGADEQFF
D: TRBD2; size: few; V: TRBV3-1; J: TRBJ2-3; DNA: TGTGCCAGCAGCCAGAAGCCGGGACTAGGTCGGGATTTT; CDR3: CASSQKPGLGRDF
D: TRBD2; size: NA; V: TRBV6-5; J: TRBJ2-1; DNA: TGTGCCAGCAGTTTCTATAGCGGGGGTCCCCACAATGAGCAGTTCTTC; CDR3: CASSFYSGGPHNEQFF
D: NA; size: few; V: TRBV7-9; J: TRBJ2-5; DNA: TGTGCCAGCAGCTTAAAGGGCCCGCGGTGGGAGACCCAGTACTTC; CDR3: CASSLKGPRWETQYF
D: NA; size: few; V: TRBV10-1; J: TRBJ2-1; DNA: TGCGCCAGCAGTGGGAGTCTAGGCTCAGGGGACAATGAGCAGTTCTTC; CDR3: CASSGSLGSGDNEQFF
D: NA; size: NA; V: TRBV13; J: TRBJ2-7; DNA: TGTGCCAGCAGCCCGAACGGAAAGGGCTCCTACGAGCAGTACTTC; CDR3: CASSPNGKGSYEQYF